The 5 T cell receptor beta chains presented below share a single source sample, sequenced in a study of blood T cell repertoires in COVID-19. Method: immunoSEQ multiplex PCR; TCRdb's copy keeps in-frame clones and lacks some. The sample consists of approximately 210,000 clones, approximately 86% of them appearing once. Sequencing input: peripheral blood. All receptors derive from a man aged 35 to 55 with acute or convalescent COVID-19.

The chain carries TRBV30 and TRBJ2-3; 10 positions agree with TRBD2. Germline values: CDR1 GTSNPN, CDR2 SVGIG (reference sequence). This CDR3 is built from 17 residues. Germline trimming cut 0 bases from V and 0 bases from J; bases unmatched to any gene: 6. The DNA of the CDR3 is TGTGCCTGGAGTGTACTCGGGGGACTAGCGAGCACAGATACGCAGTATTTT. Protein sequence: CAWSVLGGLASTDTQYF.

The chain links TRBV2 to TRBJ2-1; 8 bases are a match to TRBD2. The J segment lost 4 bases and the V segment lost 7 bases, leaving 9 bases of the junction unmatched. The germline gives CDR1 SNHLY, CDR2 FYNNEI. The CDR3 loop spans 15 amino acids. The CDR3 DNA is TGTGCCAGCACCCGACCGGGGGGGAAGTACAATGAGCAGTTCTTC. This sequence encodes CASTRPGGKYNEQFF. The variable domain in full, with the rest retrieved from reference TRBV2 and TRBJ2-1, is EPEVTQTPSHQVTQMGQEVILRCVPISNHLYFYWYRQILGQKVEFLVSFYNNEISEKSEIFDDQFSVERPDGSNFTLKIRSTKLEDSAMYFCASTRPGGKYNEQFFGPGTRLTVL.

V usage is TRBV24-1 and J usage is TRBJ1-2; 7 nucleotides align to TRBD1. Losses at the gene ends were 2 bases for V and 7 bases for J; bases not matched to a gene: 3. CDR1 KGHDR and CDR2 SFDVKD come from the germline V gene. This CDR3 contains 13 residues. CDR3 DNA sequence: TGTGCCACCAGTGATTCAGGGGGTCTTGGCTACACCTTC. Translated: CATSDSGGLGYTF.

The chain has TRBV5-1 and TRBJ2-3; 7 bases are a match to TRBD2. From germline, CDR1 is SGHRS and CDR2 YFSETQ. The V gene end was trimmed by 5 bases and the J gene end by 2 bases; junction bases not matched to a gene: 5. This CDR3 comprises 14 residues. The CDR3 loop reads CASRAGVNTDTQYF. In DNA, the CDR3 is TGCGCCAGCAGGGCGGGAGTAAACACAGATACGCAGTATTTT.

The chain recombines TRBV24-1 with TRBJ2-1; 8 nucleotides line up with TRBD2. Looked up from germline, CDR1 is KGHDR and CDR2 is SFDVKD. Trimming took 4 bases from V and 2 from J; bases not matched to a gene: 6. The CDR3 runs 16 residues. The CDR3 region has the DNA TGTGCCACCAGTGACTCCAGCGGGGGACCCTACAATGAGCAGTTCTTC. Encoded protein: CATSDSSGGPYNEQFF.